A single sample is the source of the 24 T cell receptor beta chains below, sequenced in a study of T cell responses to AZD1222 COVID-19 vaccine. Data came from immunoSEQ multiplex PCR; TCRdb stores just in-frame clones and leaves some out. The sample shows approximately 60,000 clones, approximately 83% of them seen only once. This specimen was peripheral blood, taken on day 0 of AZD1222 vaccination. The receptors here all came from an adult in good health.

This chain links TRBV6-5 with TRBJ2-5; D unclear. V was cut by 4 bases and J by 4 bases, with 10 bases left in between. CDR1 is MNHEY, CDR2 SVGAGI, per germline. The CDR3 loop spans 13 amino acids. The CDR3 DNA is TGTGCCAGCAGTTCCGGCCTAGGAGAGACCCAGTACTTC. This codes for CASSSGLGETQYF.

CDR3 DNA: TGTGCCAGCAGCTTAGTCAGATTCGGACAGCCTGCGGTGAACACTGAAGCTTTCTTT. It yields the protein CASSLVRFGQPAVNTEAFF. V and J are TRBV13 and TRBJ1-1, with a tentative D call TRBD1 (6 bases). The germline gives CDR1 PRHDT, CDR2 FYEKMQ (reference sequence). Trimming removed 1 base from V and 0 bases from J, with 21 bases in between. This CDR3 contains 19 residues.

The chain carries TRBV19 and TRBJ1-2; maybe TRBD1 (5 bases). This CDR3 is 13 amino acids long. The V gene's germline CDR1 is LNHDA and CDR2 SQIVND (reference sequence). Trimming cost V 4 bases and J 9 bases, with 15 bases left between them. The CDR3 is CASSKEGGDSYTF. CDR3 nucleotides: TGTGCCAGTAGTAAGGAAGGAGGGGATAGCTACACCTTC.

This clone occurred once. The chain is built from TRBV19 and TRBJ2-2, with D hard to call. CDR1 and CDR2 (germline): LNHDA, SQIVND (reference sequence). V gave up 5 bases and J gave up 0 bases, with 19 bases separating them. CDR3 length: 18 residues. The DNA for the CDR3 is TGTGCCAGTAGTTCCCGGTTTGGGCTTTCCACGAACACCGGGGAGCTGTTTTTT. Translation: CASSSRFGLSTNTGELFF.

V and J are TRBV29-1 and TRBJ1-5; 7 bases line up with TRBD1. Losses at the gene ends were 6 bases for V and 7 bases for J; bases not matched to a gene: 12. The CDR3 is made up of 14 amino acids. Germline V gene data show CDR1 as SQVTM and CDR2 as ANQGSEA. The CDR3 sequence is CSVRFTGDGQPQHF. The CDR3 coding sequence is TGCAGCGTCCGATTTACAGGGGACGGGCAGCCCCAGCATTTT.

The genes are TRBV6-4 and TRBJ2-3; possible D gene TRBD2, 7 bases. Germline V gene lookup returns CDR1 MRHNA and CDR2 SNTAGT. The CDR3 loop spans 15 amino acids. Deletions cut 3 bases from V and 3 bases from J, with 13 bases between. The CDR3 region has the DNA TGTGCCAGCAGTGAAGGGGGGGCCCTGACAGATACGCAGTATTTT. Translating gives CASSEGGALTDTQYF.

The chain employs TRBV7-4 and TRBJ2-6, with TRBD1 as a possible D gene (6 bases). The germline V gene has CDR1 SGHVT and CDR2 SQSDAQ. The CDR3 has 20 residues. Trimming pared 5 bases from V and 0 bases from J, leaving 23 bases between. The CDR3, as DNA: TGTGCCAGCAGCCTATCCGGGACACCTAATTTACCCTCTGGGGCCAACGTCCTGACTTTC. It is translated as CASSLSGTPNLPSGANVLTF.

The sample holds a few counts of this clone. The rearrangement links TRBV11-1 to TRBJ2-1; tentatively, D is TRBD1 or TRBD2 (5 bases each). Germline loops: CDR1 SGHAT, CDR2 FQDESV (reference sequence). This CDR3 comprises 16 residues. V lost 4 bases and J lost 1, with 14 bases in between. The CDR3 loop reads CASSSRKGRSYNEQFF. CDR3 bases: TGTGCCAGCAGCTCGAGAAAGGGACGGTCCTACAATGAGCAGTTCTTC. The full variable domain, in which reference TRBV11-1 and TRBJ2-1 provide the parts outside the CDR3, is EAEVAQSPRYKITEKSQAVAFWCDPISGHATLYWYRQILGQGPELLVQFQDESVVDDSQLPKDRFSAERLKGVDSTLKIQPAELGDSAMYLCASSSRKGRSYNEQFFGPGTRLTVL.

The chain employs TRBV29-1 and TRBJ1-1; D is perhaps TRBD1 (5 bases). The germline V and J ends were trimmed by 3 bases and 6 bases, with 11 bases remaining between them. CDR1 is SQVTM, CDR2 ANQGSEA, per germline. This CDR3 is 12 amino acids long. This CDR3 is CSVEGDAPEAFF. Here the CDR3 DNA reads TGCAGCGTTGAGGGGGACGCCCCTGAAGCTTTCTTT.

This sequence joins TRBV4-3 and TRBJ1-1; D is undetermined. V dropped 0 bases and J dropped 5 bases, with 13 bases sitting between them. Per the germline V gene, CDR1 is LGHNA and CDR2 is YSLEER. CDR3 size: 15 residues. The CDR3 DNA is TGCGCCAGCAGCCAAGAAAGGGATTGGAGAACTGAAGCTTTCTTT. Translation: CASSQERDWRTEAFF.

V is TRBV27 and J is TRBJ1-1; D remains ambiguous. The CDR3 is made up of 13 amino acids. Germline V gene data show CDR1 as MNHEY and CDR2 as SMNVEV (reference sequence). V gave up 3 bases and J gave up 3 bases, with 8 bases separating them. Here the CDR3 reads CASSFADDTEAFF. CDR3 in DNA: TGTGCCAGCAGTTTTGCAGACGACACTGAAGCTTTCTTT.

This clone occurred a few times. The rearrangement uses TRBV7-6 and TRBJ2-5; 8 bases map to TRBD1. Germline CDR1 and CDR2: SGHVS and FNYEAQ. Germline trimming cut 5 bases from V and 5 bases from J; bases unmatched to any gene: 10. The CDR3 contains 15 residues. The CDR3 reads CASSPTGAQRETQYF. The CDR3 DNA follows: TGTGCCAGCAGCCCGACAGGGGCCCAAAGGGAGACCCAGTACTTC. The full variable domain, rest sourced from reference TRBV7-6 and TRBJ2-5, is GAGVSQSPRYKVTKRGQDVALRCDPISGHVSLYWYRQALGQGPEFLTYFNYEAQQDKSGLPNDRFSAERPEGSISTLTIQRTEQRDSAMYRCASSPTGAQRETQYFGPGTRLLVL.

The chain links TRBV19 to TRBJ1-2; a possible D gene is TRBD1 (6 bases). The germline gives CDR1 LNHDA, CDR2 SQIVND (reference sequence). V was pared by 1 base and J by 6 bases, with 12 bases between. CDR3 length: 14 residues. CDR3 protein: CASSIVPGADGYTF. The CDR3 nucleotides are TGTGCCAGTAGTATAGTTCCGGGGGCCGATGGCTACACCTTC.

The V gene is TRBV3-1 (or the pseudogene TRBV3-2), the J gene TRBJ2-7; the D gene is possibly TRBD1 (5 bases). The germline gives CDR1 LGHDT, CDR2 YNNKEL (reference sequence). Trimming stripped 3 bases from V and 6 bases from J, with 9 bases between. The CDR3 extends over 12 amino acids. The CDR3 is CASSQVQGEQYF. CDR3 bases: TGTGCCAGCAGCCAGGTGCAGGGCGAGCAGTACTTC.

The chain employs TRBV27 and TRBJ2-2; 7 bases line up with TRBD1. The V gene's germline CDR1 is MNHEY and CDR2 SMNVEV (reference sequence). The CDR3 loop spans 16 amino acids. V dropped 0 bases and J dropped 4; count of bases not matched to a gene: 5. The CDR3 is CASSLSPGTATGELFF. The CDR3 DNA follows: TGTGCCAGCAGTTTATCTCCCGGGACAGCCACCGGGGAGCTGTTTTTT.

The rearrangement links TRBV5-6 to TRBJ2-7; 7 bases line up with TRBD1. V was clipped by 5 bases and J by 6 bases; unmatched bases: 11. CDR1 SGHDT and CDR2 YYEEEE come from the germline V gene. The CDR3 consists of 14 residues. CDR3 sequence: CASSTTGRASEQYF. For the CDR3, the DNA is TGTGCCAGCAGTACGACAGGGAGAGCTTCCGAGCAGTACTTC.

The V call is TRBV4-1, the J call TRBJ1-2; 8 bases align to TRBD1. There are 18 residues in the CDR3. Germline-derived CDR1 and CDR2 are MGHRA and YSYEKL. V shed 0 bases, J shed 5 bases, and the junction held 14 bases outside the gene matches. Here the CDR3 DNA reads TGCGCCAGCAGCCAAGATCAGGGGGCCAAGAAGGGCTATTATGGCTACACCTTC. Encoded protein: CASSQDQGAKKGYYGYTF.

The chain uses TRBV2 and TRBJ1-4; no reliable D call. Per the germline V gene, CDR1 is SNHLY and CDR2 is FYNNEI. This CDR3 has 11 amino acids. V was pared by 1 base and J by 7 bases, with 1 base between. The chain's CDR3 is CASSEGEKLFF. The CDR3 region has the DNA TGTGCCAGCAGTGAAGGTGAAAAACTGTTTTTT.

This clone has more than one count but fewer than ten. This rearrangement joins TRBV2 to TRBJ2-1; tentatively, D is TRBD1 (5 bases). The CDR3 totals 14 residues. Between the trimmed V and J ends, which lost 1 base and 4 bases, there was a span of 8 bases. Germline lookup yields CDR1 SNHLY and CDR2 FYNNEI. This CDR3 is CASSEGQGYNEQFF. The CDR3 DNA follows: TGTGCCAGCAGTGAAGGGCAGGGATACAATGAGCAGTTCTTC.

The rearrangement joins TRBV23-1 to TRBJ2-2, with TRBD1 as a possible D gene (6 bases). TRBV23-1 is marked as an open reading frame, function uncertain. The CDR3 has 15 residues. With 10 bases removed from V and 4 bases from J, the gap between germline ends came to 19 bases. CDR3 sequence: CANLGTPRTTGELFF. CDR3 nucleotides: TGCGCCAACCTGGGGACACCTCGGACCACCGGGGAGCTGTTTTTT.

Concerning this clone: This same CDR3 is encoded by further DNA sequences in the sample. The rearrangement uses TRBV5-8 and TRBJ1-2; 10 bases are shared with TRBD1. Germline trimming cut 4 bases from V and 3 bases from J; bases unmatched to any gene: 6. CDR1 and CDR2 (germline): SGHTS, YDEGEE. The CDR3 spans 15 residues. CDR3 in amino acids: CASSPRTGGYYGYTF. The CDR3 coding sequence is TGTGCCAGCAGCCCCCGGACAGGGGGTTACTATGGCTACACCTTC.

CDR3 residues: CASSSGHPQFF. CDR3 DNA sequence: TGTGCCAGCAGCTCGGGTCATCCACAGTTCTTC. This chain uses TRBV7-9 with TRBJ2-1; no clear D. V was pared by 4 bases and J by 13 bases, with 11 bases between. This CDR3 has 11 amino acids. Germline V lookup: CDR1 SEHNR, CDR2 FQNEAQ (reference sequence). Full variable domain (remainder filled in from reference TRBV7-9 and TRBJ2-1): DTGVSQNPRHKITKRGQNVTFRCDPISEHNRLYWYRQTLGQGPEFLTYFQNEAQLEKSRLLSDRFSAERPKGSFSTLEIQRTEQGDSAMYLCASSSGHPQFFGPGTRLTVL.

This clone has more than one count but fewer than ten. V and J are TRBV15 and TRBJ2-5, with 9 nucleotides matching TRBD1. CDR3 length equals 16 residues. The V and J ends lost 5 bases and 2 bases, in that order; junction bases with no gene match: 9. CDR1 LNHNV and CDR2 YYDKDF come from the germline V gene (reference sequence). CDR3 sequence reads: CATSRGGGQGQETQYF. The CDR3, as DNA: TGTGCCACCAGCCGTGGTGGGGGACAGGGTCAAGAGACCCAGTACTTC.

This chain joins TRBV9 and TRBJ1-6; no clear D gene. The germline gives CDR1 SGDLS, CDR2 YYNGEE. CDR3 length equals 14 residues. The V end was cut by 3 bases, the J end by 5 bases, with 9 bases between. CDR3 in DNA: TGTGCCAGCAGCGCGGCAGGTGATAATTCACCCCTCCACTTT. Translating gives CASSAAGDNSPLHF.